This T cell receptor (beta chain) was captured by sequencing in a study of T cells after posttransplantation cyclophosphamide. Profiling relied on immunoSEQ multiplex PCR, and the TCRdb table lists in-frame clones only, not all of them. The sample lists about 2,000 clones; 60% to 75% were seen once. Regarding the study as a whole: TRB clonality was highly associated with recipient CMV seropositivity and reactivation. Skin or GI-infiltrating T cells shared few TRB sequences with blood.

Cyclophosphamide on days +3 and +4 followed busulfan-fludarabine conditioning and a marrow graft. The CDR3 is 15 amino acids. V gave up 4 bases and J gave up 0 bases, with 13 bases separating them. The germline V gene encodes CDR1 SGHNT and CDR2 YYREEE (reference sequence). This clone was detected only a few times. Antigen: not known. Source: PBMCs, taken approximately 36 days after a stem cell transplant with posttransplant cyclophosphamide. This clonotype was sampled from a male patient between 45 and 59 years old who received an allogeneic stem cell transplant from a related donor and was CMV-positive. The graft donor may be the source of some T cells. This chain links TRBV5-4 with TRBJ1-1; no reliable D call. The CDR3 sequence: CASSPGGNMNTEAFF. As DNA, the CDR3 is TGTGCCAGCAGCCCTGGAGGTAACATGAACACTGAAGCTTTCTTT.